This TCR beta chain was obtained from a study of cytomegalovirus exposure and HLA in healthy donors. Study observations and caveats: Per a prior analysis, the majority of TCR beta V segments were productive roughly 87% or roughly 30% of the time. The authors later found most CMV-associated TCR beta chains appeared HLA-restricted. High specificity and sensitivity for cytomegalovirus status were reported for the classifier.

Vbeta (60) and Jbeta (13) primers were used in the PCR. Per the authors' pipeline: Around 80 million unique TCR beta chains, approximately 11 million of them shared, were counted by a later analysis. Profiled with immunoSEQ multiplex PCR; TCRdb holds only in-frame clones, not every one. V and J calls and clone size are as listed in that table; D and trimming were resolved from the DNA. Of a few hundred thousand clones listed, roughly 80% are singletons. About this clone itself: Its antigen is unidentified.

Trimming removed 5 bases from V and 3 bases from J; junction bases left unmatched: 7. The CDR3 spans 15 residues. The germline V gene encodes CDR1 LNHNV and CDR2 YYDKDF (reference sequence). The TCR sequence derives from a man younger than 40 in good health and CMV-seronegative. J is TRBJ1-3 and V is TRBV15; TRBD1 aligns across 7 bases. Sequencing was carried out using PBMCs. Here the CDR3 reads CATSGDRVLGNTIYF. The CDR3 DNA reads TGTGCCACCAGCGGCGACAGGGTGCTTGGAAACACCATATATTTT.